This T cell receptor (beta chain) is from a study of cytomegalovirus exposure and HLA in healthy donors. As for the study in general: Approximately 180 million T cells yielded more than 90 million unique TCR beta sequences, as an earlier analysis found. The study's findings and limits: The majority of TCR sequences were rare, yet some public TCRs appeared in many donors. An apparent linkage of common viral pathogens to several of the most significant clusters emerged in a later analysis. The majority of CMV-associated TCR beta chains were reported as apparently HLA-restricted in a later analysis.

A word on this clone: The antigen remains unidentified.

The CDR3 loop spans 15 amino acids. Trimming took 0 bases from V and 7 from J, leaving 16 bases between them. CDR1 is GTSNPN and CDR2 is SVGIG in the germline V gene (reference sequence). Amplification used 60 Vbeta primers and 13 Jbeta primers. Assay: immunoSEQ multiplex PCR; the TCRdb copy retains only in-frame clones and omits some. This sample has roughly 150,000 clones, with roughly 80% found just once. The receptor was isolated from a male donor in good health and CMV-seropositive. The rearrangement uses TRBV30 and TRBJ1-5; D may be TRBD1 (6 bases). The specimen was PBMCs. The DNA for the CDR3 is TGTGCCTGGAGTGTACCGGCGGGGGGCGAACAGCCCCAGCATTTT. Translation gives CAWSVPAGGEQPQHF.